This T cell receptor (beta chain) was obtained from a study of identical twins. This clonotype was recorded at least ten times. The CDR3 contains 15 residues. Germline V gives CDR1 SGDLS, CDR2 YYNGEE. Trimming removed 0 bases at V and 1 base at J, with 8 bases between. TCRdb called the 5' RACE reads again in MiXCR, with one record for every CDR3 protein. In the table there are around 240,000 distinct CDR3 sequences, roughly a tenth of which are singletons. The chain joins TRBV9 to TRBJ2-1, with D possibly TRBD2 on 6 matching bases. Material for sequencing was memory T cells sorted from blood. The source is a man in his fifties in good health. CDR3 sequence reads: CASSVAGTSYNEQFF. The CDR3 bases are TGTGCCAGCAGCGTAGCCGGGACTTCCTACAATGAGCAGTTCTTC.